Following are 22 T cell receptor beta chains from one sample sequenced in a study of technical replicates of blood from a few donors. Produced via immunoSEQ multiplex PCR; TCRdb's table is partial and in-frame only. The data hold tens of thousands of clones, with 80% to 95% observed a single time. Material for sequencing was T cells isolated from PBMCs. These TCRs come from a human donor in good health.

This clone was observed a single time. CDR3 nucleotide sequence: TGTGCCAGCAGCCAGGGACAAACAGCTCGCTATGGCTACACCTTC. It encodes CASSQGQTARYGYTF. This sequence joins TRBV7-2 and TRBJ1-2, with D perhaps matching TRBD1 (6 bases). The CDR3 runs to 15 residues. The V gene lost 5 bases and the J gene lost 4 bases, with 17 bases spanning the gap. The germline CDR1 and CDR2 sequences are SGHTA and FQGNSA.

The V gene is TRBV21-1, the J gene TRBJ2-1; TRBD2 was called by the table and not checked on the DNA. TRBV21-1 represents a pseudogene. This CDR3 has 13 residues. CDR3 sequence: CASSNILYNEQFF. The CDR3 region has the DNA TGTGCCAGCAGCAATATCTTGTACAATGAGCAGTTCTTC.

The chain combines TRBV29-1 with TRBJ2-2; 9 bases line up with TRBD1. The CDR3 contains 14 residues. The germline V gene has CDR1 SQVTM and CDR2 ANQGSEA. V gave up 4 bases and J gave up 0 bases; unmatched junction bases: 0. As DNA, the CDR3 is TGCAGCGTTGGGACAGGGGCGAACACCGGGGAGCTGTTTTTT. This gives the protein CSVGTGANTGELFF.

The CDR3: CASSRVEKLFF. The CDR3 DNA reads as TGTGCCAGCAGCCGCGTGGAAAAACTGTTTTTT. The rearrangement joins TRBV28 to TRBJ1-4; D gene ambiguous. Trimming pared 6 bases from V and 8 bases from J, leaving 7 bases between. This CDR3 region has 11 residues. The germline V gene has CDR1 MDHEN and CDR2 SYDVKM.

In the case of this clone: Mismatch with germline at one junction end may stem from a read error. The chain uses TRBV5-1 and TRBJ2-4; D may be TRBD1 (6 bases). The germline CDR1 and CDR2 sequences are SGHRS and YFSETQ. The CDR3 covers 15 residues. CDR3 amino acids: CASSLPRTAQNIQYF. The CDR3 nucleotides read TGCGCCAGCAGCTTGCCTAGGACAGCCCAAAACATTCAGTACTTC.

On this clone itself: The same CDR3 arises from other DNA sequences in this sample as well. The rearrangement links TRBV13 to TRBJ1-1, with 7 bases that match TRBD1. Germline V gene sequence: CDR1 PRHDT, CDR2 FYEKMQ (reference sequence). The CDR3 loop spans 13 amino acids. The V gene end was trimmed by 4 bases and the J gene end by 5 bases; junction bases not matched to a gene: 4. CDR3 in DNA: TGTGCCAGCAGCTCAGTCAGGGGGACTGAAGCTTTCTTT. Protein: CASSSVRGTEAFF.

This chain links TRBV7-3 with TRBJ2-1, with 7 nucleotides matching TRBD2. J gave up 4 bases and V 2 bases, and 8 bases lay outside the gene matches. The CDR3 runs to 16 residues. From germline, CDR1 is SGHTA and CDR2 FQGTGA. The CDR3 DNA sequence: TGTGCCAGCAGCTTAGTGGGATCTAGCGGTTACAATGAGCAGTTCTTC. Protein sequence: CASSLVGSSGYNEQFF. Complete variable domain (other parts from reference TRBV7-3 and TRBJ2-1): GAGVSQTPSNKVTEKGKYVELRCDPISGHTALYWYRQSLGQGPEFLIYFQGTGAADDSGLPNDRFFAVRPEGSVSTLKIQRTERGDSAVYLCASSLVGSSGYNEQFFGPGTRLTVL.

The count of this clone is one. This chain uses TRBV28 with TRBJ2-2, with 9 bases that match TRBD1. The CDR3 is made up of 14 amino acids. Germline V gene sequence: CDR1 MDHEN, CDR2 SYDVKM. J lost 5 bases, V lost 9 bases, and 7 bases had no gene match. For the CDR3, the DNA is TGTGCCAGTGCAGGACAGGGGAAAACCGGGGAGCTGTTTTTT. It yields the protein CASAGQGKTGELFF.

The V gene is TRBV18, the J gene TRBJ2-2, with a weak D call TRBD2 (6 bases). Trimming left V 8 bases short and J 2 bases short, with 12 bases between. Germline lookup yields CDR1 KGHSH and CDR2 LQKENI. This CDR3 has 14 residues. The CDR3 sequence is CASQPGLNTGELFF. The CDR3 nucleotides read TGTGCCAGCCAACCGGGACTCAACACCGGGGAGCTGTTTTTT.

The V gene is TRBV7-2, the J gene TRBJ2-7, with 10 bases fitting TRBD2. CDR1 is SGHTA and CDR2 is FQGNSA in the germline V gene. V lost 6 bases and J lost 6; bases outside the gene matches: 5. The CDR3 totals 13 residues. The CDR3, as DNA: TGTGCCAGCAGGCTAGCGGGAGTGGGCGAGCAGTACTTC. This translates into CASRLAGVGEQYF.

The V gene is TRBV27, the J gene TRBJ1-2; no definite D call. The ends were cut back, 6 bases at V and 7 bases at J, with 18 bases in the middle. Germline V gives CDR1 MNHEY, CDR2 SMNVEV (reference sequence). This CDR3 contains 14 residues. The CDR3 here is CASSKDTLGGGYTF. The CDR3 DNA sequence: TGTGCCAGCAGCAAAGACACCCTGGGTGGTGGCTACACCTTC.

The V and J genes are TRBV4-2 and TRBJ2-7; the match to TRBD2 covers 8 bases. Per germline, CDR1 LGHNA and CDR2 YNFKEQ. This CDR3 has 16 amino acids. V gave up 4 bases and J gave up 2 bases; unmatched junction bases: 10. For the CDR3, the DNA is TGTGCCAGCAGCCCACTATCCGTTAGCGGGACCTACGAGCAGTACTTC. It translates to CASSPLSVSGTYEQYF.

This chain links TRBV5-1 with TRBJ1-1, with D perhaps TRBD1 (5 bases). Germline V gives CDR1 SGHRS, CDR2 YFSETQ. CDR3 length: 15 amino acids. Trimming removed 0 bases from V and 3 bases from J, with 12 bases in between. CDR3 sequence: CASSLEGGVDTEAFF. The CDR3, as DNA: TGCGCCAGCAGCTTGGAGGGAGGGGTGGACACTGAAGCTTTCTTT. The full variable domain, completed using reference TRBV5-1 and TRBJ1-1, is KAGVTQTPRYLIKTRGQQVTLSCSPISGHRSVSWYQQTPGQGLQFLFEYFSETQRNKGNFPGRFSGRQFSNSRSEMNVSTLELGDSALYLCASSLEGGVDTEAFFGQGTRLTVV.

This chain connects TRBV12-5 to TRBJ2-1; 7 bases match TRBD1. V dropped 2 bases and J dropped 8; count of bases not matched to a gene: 9. The CDR3 runs 15 residues. CDR1 is LGHNT and CDR2 is FRNRAP in the germline V gene. The CDR3, as DNA: TGTGCTAGTGGTTTGAGGGACAGACCAGAGGATGAGCAGTTCTTC. It yields the protein CASGLRDRPEDEQFF.

This clone was counted a single time. The chain carries TRBV2 and TRBJ1-4; no clear D. Germline V gene lookup returns CDR1 SNHLY and CDR2 FYNNEI. The CDR3 runs 17 residues. V dropped 2 bases and J dropped 4 bases, with 17 bases sitting between them. CDR3 loop: CASSELVVSVNNEKLFF. For the CDR3, the DNA is TGTGCCAGCAGTGAATTGGTCGTATCGGTTAATAATGAAAAACTGTTTTTT.

The rearrangement uses TRBV5-1 and TRBJ1-5, with a tentative D call TRBD1 (6 bases). Germline values: CDR1 SGHRS, CDR2 YFSETQ. The V gene lost 2 bases and the J gene lost 3 bases, with 12 bases spanning the gap. The CDR3 has 15 residues. The CDR3 reads CASSFTGDNNQPQHF. The CDR3 nucleotides are TGCGCCAGCAGCTTTACCGGGGACAACAATCAGCCCCAGCATTTT.

This chain's CDR3 is CASSPAAGDYNEQFF. DNA of the CDR3: TGTGCCAGCAGCCCCGCAGCGGGAGACTACAATGAGCAGTTCTTC. The rearrangement links TRBV7-3 to TRBJ2-1, with TRBD2 matching 8 bases. From germline, CDR1 is SGHTA and CDR2 FQGTGA. The CDR3 covers 15 residues. J lost 3 bases, V lost 5 bases, and 6 bases had no gene match.

The chain has TRBV5-1 and TRBJ2-1; TRBD2 matches at 14 bases. This CDR3 has 13 residues. J gave up 9 bases and V 4 bases, and 0 bases lay outside the gene matches. Germline V gene data show CDR1 as SGHRS and CDR2 as YFSETQ. The CDR3 sequence is CASSGLAGGEQFF. The CDR3 nucleotides are TGCGCCAGCAGCGGACTAGCGGGGGGTGAGCAGTTCTTC. Full variable domain (remainder filled in from reference TRBV5-1 and TRBJ2-1): KAGVTQTPRYLIKTRGQQVTLSCSPISGHRSVSWYQQTPGQGLQFLFEYFSETQRNKGNFPGRFSGRQFSNSRSEMNVSTLELGDSALYLCASSGLAGGEQFFGPGTRLTVL.

The chain joins TRBV11-2 to TRBJ2-7; 7 bases are shared with TRBD1. The CDR3 runs to 13 residues. The V segment lost 5 bases and the J segment 3 bases; nucleotides outside the gene matches: 4. Germline loops: CDR1 SGHAT, CDR2 FQNNGV. The CDR3 here is CASSGTVNYEQYF. The CDR3 DNA follows: TGTGCCAGCAGCGGGACAGTCAACTACGAGCAGTACTTC.

The chain combines TRBV7-9 with TRBJ2-5; 9 nucleotides match TRBD1. The CDR3 is made up of 14 amino acids. Trimming at V came to 0 bases and at J to 5 bases, leaving 1 base not matched to a gene. The V gene's germline CDR1 is SEHNR and CDR2 FQNEAQ (reference sequence). CDR3 loop: CASSLADRGETQYF. CDR3 in DNA: TGTGCCAGCAGCTTAGCCGACAGGGGGGAGACCCAGTACTTC. Looking up the rest from reference TRBV7-9 and TRBJ2-5 gives the full variable domain: DTGVSQNPRHKITKRGQNVTFRCDPISEHNRLYWYRQTLGQGPEFLTYFQNEAQLEKSRLLSDRFSAERPKGSFSTLEIQRTEQGDSAMYLCASSLADRGETQYFGPGTRLLVL.

The chain couples TRBV28 to TRBJ1-1; 8 bases align to TRBD1. This CDR3 spans 16 amino acids. The germline CDR1 and CDR2 sequences are MDHEN and SYDVKM. The junction had 7 bases not matched to a gene; V was cut back by 3 bases and J by 1 base. DNA of the CDR3: TGTGCCAGCAGTTTCCGGACAGGGAAAGAGAACACTGAAGCTTTCTTT. Translating gives CASSFRTGKENTEAFF.

V gene TRBV7-9 combines with J gene TRBJ2-3; 10 positions agree with TRBD2. V dropped 9 bases and J dropped 3; count of bases not matched to a gene: 9. Germline loops: CDR1 SEHNR, CDR2 FQNEAQ (reference sequence). This CDR3 spans 15 amino acids. The CDR3 DNA is TGTGCCAGTCCGGGACTAGCGAGGGGAACAGATACGCAGTATTTT. Its protein product is CASPGLARGTDTQYF. The variable domain in full, completed from reference TRBV7-9 and TRBJ2-3, reads DTGVSQNPRHKITKRGQNVTFRCDPISEHNRLYWYRQTLGQGPEFLTYFQNEAQLEKSRLLSDRFSAERPKGSFSTLEIQRTEQGDSAMYLCASPGLARGTDTQYFGPGTRLTVL.